The 17 T cell receptor beta chains in this list originate from one sample, sequenced in a study of CD8+CD57+ T cells in acquired aplastic anemia. Genomic DNA, serving as template, underwent TCR beta VDJ and CDR3 profiling. A single record per CDR3 protein comes from TCRdb applying MiXCR to the reads. The table includes roughly 500,000 distinct CDR3 sequences, around 30% detected once. All sequencing subjects had displayed CD8+CD57+ cell expansion on flow cytometry. Sequencing input: sorted CD4+, CD8+, or CD8+CD57+ T cells (not recorded which) from PBMCs. These receptors all come from a human donor with aplastic anemia.

The V and J genes are TRBV19 and TRBJ1-2, with TRBD1 as a possible D gene (6 bases). This CDR3 comprises 17 residues. The ends were cut back, 9 bases at V and 8 bases at J, with 31 bases in the middle. CDR1 and CDR2 from the germline V gene are LNHDA and SQIVND (reference sequence). The CDR3 here is CASSLGQRPGLMGGYTF. CDR3 nucleotides: TGTGCCAGCAGTTTAGGACAGAGACCAGGACTAATGGGAGGCTACACCTTC.

This clonotype has a count of ten or more. The chain has TRBV10-1 and TRBJ2-7, with 11 bases matching TRBD2. CDR3 length: 14 residues. The germline CDR1 and CDR2 sequences are WNHNN and SYGVQD (reference sequence). The V gene end was trimmed by 2 bases and the J gene end by 3 bases; junction bases not matched to a gene: 0. The CDR3: CASSEGLAGYEQYF. Written as DNA, the CDR3 is TGCGCCAGCAGTGAGGGACTAGCGGGCTACGAGCAGTACTTC.

The table lists this clonotype with many counts. The gene calls are TRBV2 and TRBJ1-5, with 7 nucleotides matching TRBD1. The CDR3 has 16 residues. Germline CDR1 reads SNHLY; CDR2 reads FYNNEI. V was pared by 6 bases and J by 0 bases, with 8 bases of the junction left unmatched. CDR3 nucleotide sequence: TGTGCCAGCAGACAGGGGACATTTGATAGCAATCAGCCCCAGCATTTT. The encoded protein is CASRQGTFDSNQPQHF.

This rearrangement joins TRBV9 to TRBJ2-3, with unresolved D. The J call is uncertain, as TRBJ1-5 better fits the DNA end. Looked up from germline, CDR1 is SGDLS and CDR2 is YYNGEE. CDR3 size: 16 residues. CDR3 protein: CASSGTAGVVTDTQHF. In DNA, the CDR3 is TGTGCCAGCAGCGGCACAGCGGGAGTGGTAACAGATACGCAGCATTTT.

The sample holds one count of this clonotype. The chain joins TRBV2 to TRBJ1-6; D is perhaps TRBD1 (5 bases). V lost 6 bases, J lost 8 bases, and 14 bases lay in between. Looked up from germline, CDR1 is SNHLY and CDR2 is FYNNEI. The CDR3 is 14 amino acids. CDR3 residues: CASSPVGGYSPLHF. CDR3 DNA: TGTGCCAGCAGCCCCGTTGGGGGGTATTCACCCCTCCACTTT.

This clonotype was detected many times. This chain uses TRBV15 with TRBJ1-6; 8 bases map to TRBD1. J was trimmed by 6 bases and V by 2 bases; bases with no gene match: 9. Germline loops: CDR1 LNHNV, CDR2 YYDKDF (reference sequence). This CDR3 comprises 17 residues. Written as DNA, the CDR3 is TGTGCCACCAGCAGAAGTCCGGGACAGGCCTTTAATTCACCCCTCCACTTT. It yields the protein CATSRSPGQAFNSPLHF.

The chain combines TRBV27 with TRBJ2-7; D is unresolved. From germline, CDR1 is MNHEY and CDR2 SMNVEV (reference sequence). This CDR3 region has 9 residues. With 10 bases removed from V and 7 bases from J, the gap between germline ends came to 8 bases. The CDR3 bases are TGTGCCACCCGCCGGGAGCAGTACTTC. Protein: CATRREQYF.

The gene calls are TRBV11-2 and TRBJ1-5, with 12 positions matching TRBD1. Germline trimming cut 5 bases from V and 5 bases from J; bases unmatched to any gene: 10. Germline loops: CDR1 SGHAT, CDR2 FQNNGV. This CDR3 has 17 residues. In DNA, the CDR3 is TGTGCCAGCAGCCCAGGGACAGGGGGCTTTGCCTATCAGCCCCAGCATTTT. It specifies CASSPGTGGFAYQPQHF. Filled out from reference TRBV11-2 and TRBJ1-5, the complete variable domain reads EAGVAQSPRYKIIEKRQSVAFWCNPISGHATLYWYQQILGQGPKLLIQFQNNGVVDDSQLPKDRFSAERLKGVDSTLKIQPAKLEDSAVYLCASSPGTGGFAYQPQHFGDGTRLSIL.

This clonotype was detected ten times or more. The gene calls are TRBV10-3 and TRBJ1-3; D not certain. V was pared by 7 bases and J by 4 bases, with 17 bases between. This CDR3 has 15 amino acids. The germline V gene encodes CDR1 ENHRY and CDR2 SYGVKD. CDR3 nucleotide sequence: TGTGCCATCATGGGTACCGGGATTCAGGGAAACACCATATATTTT. It yields the protein CAIMGTGIQGNTIYF.

The table lists this clonotype with many counts. V gene TRBV7-9 combines with J gene TRBJ2-7; TRBD1 is a possible D gene (6 bases). Germline CDR1 reads SEHNR; CDR2 reads FQNEAQ (reference sequence). Between the trimmed V and J ends, which lost 2 bases and 6 bases, there was a span of 8 bases. The CDR3 contains 12 residues. Here the CDR3 DNA reads TGTGCCAGCAGCTTAACAGGGACCGAGCAGTACTTC. This translates into CASSLTGTEQYF.

This clonotype came up many times. The rearrangement links TRBV7-2 to TRBJ1-6; perhaps TRBD1 as D (6 bases). This CDR3 spans 15 amino acids. V lost 3 bases and J 8 bases, leaving 14 bases between the germline ends. Germline V gene lookup returns CDR1 SGHTA and CDR2 FQGNSA. The CDR3 is CASSFTGGAYSPLHF. The DNA for the CDR3 is TGTGCCAGCAGCTTCACTGGGGGGGCTTATTCACCCCTCCACTTT.

Many counts were recorded for this clonotype. The J gene is TRBJ1-2, the V gene TRBV4-3; D gene uncertain. The CDR3 loop spans 15 amino acids. CDR1 is LGHNA, CDR2 YSLEER, per germline. The V and J ends lost 0 bases and 4 bases respectively, with 12 bases between them. The CDR3 DNA reads as TGCGCCAGCAGCCAAGAGGCGTCCGTCATCTATGGCTACACCTTC. It yields the protein CASSQEASVIYGYTF.

This clonotype was seen a few times. The chain combines TRBV7-3 with TRBJ2-3; a possible D gene is TRBD1 (5 bases). Trimming pared 2 bases from V and 0 bases from J, leaving 9 bases between. Germline CDR1 and CDR2: SGHTA and FQGTGA. The CDR3 is made up of 15 amino acids. In nucleotides, the CDR3 is TGTGCCAGCAGCTTATTAGGGGCAAGCACAGATACGCAGTATTTT. It yields the protein CASSLLGASTDTQYF.

This clonotype was detected a few times. The V gene is TRBV28, the J gene TRBJ1-2, with D tentatively TRBD1 (6 bases). V lost 6 bases and J 4 bases, leaving 18 bases between the germline ends. Germline loops: CDR1 MDHEN, CDR2 SYDVKM. The CDR3 has 15 residues. Written as DNA, the CDR3 is TGTGCCAGCAGACGAACCGAACAGGGAATCTATGGCTACACCTTC. It encodes CASRRTEQGIYGYTF.

The chain links TRBV20-1 to TRBJ1-6, with D perhaps matching TRBD1 (6 bases). Germline lookup yields CDR1 DFQATT and CDR2 SNEGSKA (reference sequence). CDR3 length: 16 amino acids. V was shortened by 1 base and J by 5 bases, with 15 bases between the two germline ends. The CDR3 loop reads CSARGAGGRDNSPLHF. The CDR3 DNA reads as TGCAGTGCTAGAGGCGCCGGGGGGCGGGATAATTCACCCCTCCACTTT.

V gene TRBV2 combines with J gene TRBJ2-3; D may be TRBD1 or TRBD2 (5 bases each). This CDR3 has 13 amino acids. Trimming cost V 5 bases and J 9 bases, with 15 bases left between them. The V gene's germline CDR1 is SNHLY and CDR2 FYNNEI. This CDR3 is CASSPGAGKTQYF. For the CDR3, the DNA is TGTGCCAGCAGTCCCGGGGCAGGGAAAACGCAGTATTTT.

This clonotype was counted between two and nine times. The chain links TRBV5-1 to TRBJ1-3; D possibly corresponds to TRBD1 (6 bases). CDR3 length: 14 residues. The ends were cut back, 4 bases at V and 4 bases at J, with 12 bases in the middle. Germline V gives CDR1 SGHRS, CDR2 YFSETQ. The CDR3 DNA is TGCGCCAGCAGCCCCCGGACAGACGGAAACACCATATATTTT. This encodes CASSPRTDGNTIYF.